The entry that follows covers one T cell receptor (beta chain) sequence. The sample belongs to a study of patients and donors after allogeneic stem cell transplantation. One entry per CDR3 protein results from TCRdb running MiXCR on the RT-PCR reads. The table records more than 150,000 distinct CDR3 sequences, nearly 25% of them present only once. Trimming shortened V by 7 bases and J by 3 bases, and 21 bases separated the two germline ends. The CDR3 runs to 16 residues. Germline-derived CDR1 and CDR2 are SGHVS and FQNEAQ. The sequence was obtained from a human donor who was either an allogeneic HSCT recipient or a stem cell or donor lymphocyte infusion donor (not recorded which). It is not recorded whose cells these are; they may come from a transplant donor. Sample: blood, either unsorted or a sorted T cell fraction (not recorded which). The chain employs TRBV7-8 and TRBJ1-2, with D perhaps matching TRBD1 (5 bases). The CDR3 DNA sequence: TGTGCCAGCACCTTGGGCGGGACTAGGGTTTACTATGGCTACACCTTC. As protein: CASTLGGTRVYYGYTF.